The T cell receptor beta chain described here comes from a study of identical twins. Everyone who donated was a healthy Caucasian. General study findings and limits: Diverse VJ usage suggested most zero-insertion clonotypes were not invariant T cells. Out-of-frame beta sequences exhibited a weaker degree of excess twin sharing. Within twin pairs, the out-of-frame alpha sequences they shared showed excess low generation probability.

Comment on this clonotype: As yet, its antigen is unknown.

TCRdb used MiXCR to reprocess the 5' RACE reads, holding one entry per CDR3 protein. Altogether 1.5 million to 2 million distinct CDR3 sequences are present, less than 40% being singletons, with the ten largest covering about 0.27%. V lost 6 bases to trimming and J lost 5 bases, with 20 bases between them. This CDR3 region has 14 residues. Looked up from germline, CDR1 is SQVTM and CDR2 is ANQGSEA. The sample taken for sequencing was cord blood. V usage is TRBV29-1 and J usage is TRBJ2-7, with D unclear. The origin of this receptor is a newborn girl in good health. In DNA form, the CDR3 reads TGCAGCGTCCGGAGCGCGAACCCGAGCGACGAGCAGTACTTC. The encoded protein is CSVRSANPSDEQYF.